A selection of T cell receptor beta chains follows, all from one sample in a study of cytotoxic CD8 clonotypes in ibrutinib-treated CLL. Data came from immunoSEQ multiplex PCR; TCRdb stores just in-frame clones and leaves some out. The data show about 310,000 clones, approximately 80% seen once. This sample comprised PBMCs, obtained before ibrutinib treatment. Receptors were obtained from a human donor with chronic lymphocytic leukemia. Both conserved end residues are part of each CDR3.

V gene	J gene	CDR3 protein
TRBV5-1	TRBJ2-5	CASSPSGTGGRETQYF
TRBV5-1	TRBJ2-5	CASSIGETQYF
TRBV6-5	TRBJ1-5	CASSYKGGPNQPQHF
TRBV7-9	TRBJ1-4	CASSILNQDRWEKLFF
TRBV7-6	TRBJ2-7	CASSLAGTSGSYEQYF
TRBV25-1	TRBJ2-2	CASSETSSTGELFF
TRBV5-4	TRBJ1-2	CASSLVPGQNYGYTF
TRBV27	TRBJ2-1	CASSYTSDSYNEQFF
TRBV4-1	TRBJ2-3	CASSQVATDTQYF
TRBV7-6	TRBJ2-1	CASSLGLARMGNEQFF
TRBV28	TRBJ1-5	CASKVGRGLRSNQPQHF
TRBV5-1	TRBJ2-2	CASSLEGQGNTGELFF
TRBV5-8	TRBJ1-3	CASSLRSANTIYF
TRBV9	TRBJ2-1	CASSDSGSSYNEQFF
TRBV7-8	TRBJ2-1	CASSLGIGKVNNEQFF
TRBV5-6	TRBJ2-1	CASSLVVSGGYNEQFF
TRBV25-1	TRBJ2-6	CASSVGGFPGANVLTF
TRBV28	TRBJ2-7	CASSPGRFSYEQYF
TRBV7-6	TRBJ2-1	CASSFMRREAENEQFF
TRBV4-3	TRBJ2-6	CASSRRNSGANVLTF
TRBV6-5	TRBJ2-3	CASRYYIAGDTQYF
TRBV4-3	TRBJ2-3	CASSSFTDTQYF
TRBV7-9	TRBJ2-1	CASSPSSSEQFF
TRBV7-2	TRBJ2-7	CASSPRRASSYEQYF
TRBV5-8	TRBJ2-3	CASSLTGTGADTQYF
TRBV11-3	TRBJ2-2	CASSSSGTGVVAGELFF
TRBV5-4	TRBJ2-7	CASKVAGGGSYEQYF